This TCR beta chain emerged from a study of early T cells in non-severe SARS-CoV-2 infection. About the study: Unpaired chains resulted from sequencing bulk RNA of unsorted whole blood. The study, taken as a whole, reports: A preference for anti-spike CD8 responses marked VDJdb matching, which missed private and CD4 specificities.

There are many counts of this clonotype. The target antigen is unknown. Individual cDNA molecules received unique molecular identifiers during library preparation. TCRdb called the 5' RACE reads again in MiXCR, with one record for every CDR3 protein. The profile shows tens of thousands of distinct CDR3 sequences, roughly 4.6% of them singletons. With V trimmed by 3 bases and J by 6 bases, 1 base remained unmatched. Germline lookup yields CDR1 SGHRS and CDR2 YFSETQ. The CDR3 is 12 amino acids. The V gene is TRBV5-1, the J gene TRBJ2-7, with 9 bases matching TRBD1. The sequenced sample was whole blood, obtained at baseline. The receptor comes from an adult who was a healthcare worker with PCR-confirmed SARS-CoV-2 infection or an uninfected control (not recorded which). CDR3 DNA: TGCGCCAGCAGCTGGGGACAGGGCGAGCAGTACTTC. Amino acid sequence: CASSWGQGEQYF.